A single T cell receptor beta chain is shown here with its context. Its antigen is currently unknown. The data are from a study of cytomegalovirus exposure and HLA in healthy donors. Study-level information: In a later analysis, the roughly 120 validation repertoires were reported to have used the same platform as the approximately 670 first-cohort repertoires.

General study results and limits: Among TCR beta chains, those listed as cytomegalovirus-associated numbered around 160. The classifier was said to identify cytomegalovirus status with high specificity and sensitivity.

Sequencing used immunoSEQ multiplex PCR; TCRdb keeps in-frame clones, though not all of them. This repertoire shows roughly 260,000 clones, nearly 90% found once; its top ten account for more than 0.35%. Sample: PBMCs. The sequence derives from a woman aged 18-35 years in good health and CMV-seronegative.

CDR3 residues: CASSVGTGGGETQYF. For the CDR3, the DNA is TGTGCCAGCAGCGTAGGGACAGGGGGCGGAGAGACCCAGTACTTC. The chain carries TRBV9 and TRBJ2-5; TRBD1 matches at 11 bases. Germline V gene lookup returns CDR1 SGDLS and CDR2 YYNGEE. J was trimmed by 4 bases and V by 0 bases; bases with no gene match: 2. The CDR3 covers 15 residues. Full variable domain (rest looked up from reference TRBV9 and TRBJ2-5): DSGVTQTPKHLITATGQRVTLRCSPRSGDLSVYWYQQSLDQGLQFLIQYYNGEERAKGNILERFSAQQFPDLHSELNLSSLELGDSALYFCASSVGTGGGETQYFGPGTRLLVL.